These T cell receptor beta chains were read from a single sample in a study of OX40 agonist ivuxolimab in advanced cancers. The data were produced by immunoSEQ multiplex PCR, yet TCRdb's version contains in-frame clones alone and is incomplete. The table has about 93,000 clones, 85% to 95% seen once. Sequenced material: CD4+ or CD8+ T cells sorted from blood, taken in a trial of the OX40 agonist ivuxolimab. All receptors derive from an adult with an advanced solid tumor such as melanoma, head and neck, liver or kidney cancer. Each CDR3 is given with its conserved first and last residue.

TRBV21-1	TRBJ1-1	CASKGGEAFF
TRBV29-1	TRBJ1-1	CRGQGENTEAFF
TRBV6-5	TRBJ1-5	CASSYSGQIGQPQHF
TRBV9	TRBJ2-1	CASSGPQGTYYNEQFF
TRBV11-2	TRBJ2-5	CASSLDIAGESRQETQYF
TRBV13	TRBJ2-5	CASSHLAGGTETQYF
TRBV5-1	TRBJ1-2	CASSLRSGGDGYTF
TRBV11-2	TRBJ2-5	CASSPEGGPTLQETQYF
TRBV27	TRBJ2-7	CASGEGSYEQYF
TRBV7-2	TRBJ1-6	CASSLVSAWSSYNSPLHF
TRBV6-1	TRBJ1-5	CASSEWGRNSNQPQHF
TRBV27	TRBJ1-2	CASSFLGGYGYTF
TRBV19	TRBJ1-1	CASRPTGGGEAFF
TRBV4-1	TRBJ2-7	CASSQGQGSDYEQYF
TRBV6-5	TRBJ1-2	CAINPLPDRAYGYTF
TRBV9	TRBJ2-5	CASSGRTETQYF
TRBV5-1	TRBJ2-7	CASSLWAWTEGTEQYF
TRBV4-1	TRBJ1-4	CASSRKGSRNEKLFF
TRBV7-8	TRBJ1-4	CASSLGLLEKLFF
TRBV20-1	TRBJ2-1	CSALLAGVKFF
TRBV5-4	TRBJ2-5	CASSSKETQYF
TRBV28	TRBJ1-1	CASSKGHREGHTEAFF
TRBV27	TRBJ1-5	CASSLSKGAGQPQHF
TRBV5-8	TRBJ2-1	CASRPTGTVAGEQFF
TRBV10-3	TRBJ2-1	CAISESTRGMMNEQFF
TRBV30	TRBJ2-3	CAWSEERGPTDTQYF
TRBV9	TRBJ2-3	CASSVPLTSGKTDTQYF
TRBV7-2	TRBJ2-1	CASSGQGYEYNEQFF
TRBV27	TRBJ1-4	CASSPLGANEKLFF
TRBV19	TRBJ2-3	CASSLGAGALTDTQYF
TRBV30	TRBJ2-7	CAWAIIQGYEQYF
TRBV10-1	TRBJ2-2	CASSGIGKTGELFF
TRBV11-2	TRBJ1-1	CASRLGGTEAFF